This T cell receptor (beta chain) was found in a study of blood T cell repertoires in COVID-19. Study details: Donors in the United States, Italy and Spain gave samples during acute or convalescent COVID-19. From T cells, B-cell-depleted T cells, or PBMCs came the material, which was cDNA or gDNA.

This clone was counted only a few times. In the study's own analysis: It was from reference gene primer amplification that nucleated cell counts were estimated. The method was immunoSEQ multiplex PCR; TCRdb's version includes in-frame clones alone and lacks a portion of them. V and J calls and clone size come straight from that table; D and trimming were deduced from the DNA. This sample has over 100,000 clones; around 89% occur once, and the top ten carry approximately 19%. The V gene end was trimmed by 6 bases and the J gene end by 2 bases; junction bases not matched to a gene: 6. The germline V gene has CDR1 MNHEY and CDR2 SVGAGI. There are 14 residues in the CDR3.

The sequence came from a human donor with acute or convalescent COVID-19. The donor label of this sample is uncertain. This rearrangement joins TRBV6-5 to TRBJ1-2, with 7 bases identical to TRBD1. The sequenced material came from peripheral blood. CDR3 amino acids: CASSLGRGNYGYTF. CDR3 coding DNA: TGTGCCAGCAGCCTCGGCAGGGGGAACTATGGCTACACCTTC.